This TCR beta chain appears in the sequencing data of a study of CD8+CD57+ T cells in acquired aplastic anemia. The TCR beta profiling, which covered VDJ combination and CDR3 sequence, was carried out using genomic DNA as the template. TCRdb redid the calling of the reads with MiXCR, one entry per CDR3 protein. This sample carries approximately 470,000 distinct CDR3 sequences, roughly 34% of them seen once, and the ten largest clones take approximately 0.82%. An expansion of CD8+CD57+ cells by flow cytometry had been shown in patients chosen for sequencing. This TCR was recovered from a human donor with aplastic anemia. Sequencing was done on a sample of sorted CD4+, CD8+, or CD8+CD57+ T cells (not recorded which) from PBMCs.

The CDR3: CAWRTAGGTEAFF. The CDR3 DNA follows: TGTGCCTGGAGAACAGCAGGGGGCACTGAAGCTTTCTTT. The rearrangement links TRBV30 to TRBJ1-1; 7 nucleotides line up with TRBD1. Germline V CDR1 and CDR2: GTSNPN, SVGIG (reference sequence). The CDR3 length is 13 residues. The trim removed 3 bases at V and 4 bases at J, leaving 5 bases unmatched.